This T cell receptor (beta chain) derives from a study (dated by TCRdb to between 2014 and 2016). About the investigation overall: The study examined whether tumor-infiltrating Tregs in breast cancer are drawn from blood Tregs or arise in situ by conversion from other CD4+ T cell subsets.

CD4+CD45RO+CD25- cells were isolated as memory CD4+ T cells. Tregs, naive and memory CD4+ T cells from tumor, blood and ipsilateral draining lymph nodes of a few breast cancer patients underwent full-length TCR alpha and beta sequencing. Ficoll density gradient centrifugation was used to isolate mononuclear cells from either lymph nodes or about 49 ml of peripheral blood. FACS confirmed that the sorted cell populations were more than 90% pure. Beyond this particular receptor, the publication reports: The greatest overlap of tumor-infiltrating Treg TCR alpha and beta sequences was with tumor naive CD4+ T cells, followed next by blood naive CD4+ T cells. The larger-cohort validation was restricted to a single TCR beta V-J rearrangement rather than whole repertoires. The TCR gene usage of tumor memory CD4+ T cells clustered together with blood and lymph node memory CD4+ cells and with lymph node naive CD4+ cells.

Full-length TCR variable regions were amplified by 5' RACE PCR with constant-region reverse primers, and semi-nested PCR with Nested Universal Primer A was subsequently performed. The ReliaPrep RNA Cell Miniprep System was used to extract total RNA, which was then reverse transcribed into 5'RACE-ready cDNA with the SMARTer RACE 5'/3' Kit. Full-length TCR alpha and beta libraries were barcoded with multiplex adaptors and sequenced on an Illumina MiSeq. In the original analysis: Sequencing data were pooled across the five patients for each of nine subset-tissue groups and compared by unsupervised clustering of TCR gene usage. The Morisita-Horn index, with shared sequences weighted by their contribution to each repertoire, was used to calculate repertoire similarity. TCRdb's own reprocessing of the public reads used fastp at Q25 and MiXCR and kept productive beta chains. For every CDR3 protein sequence, its rows merge into one entry that carries the most common genes and DNA. The V and J calls here are based on TCRdb, not the publication. This sample holds 5,300 or so distinct CDR3 sequences; around a third were observed only once. The top ten hold less than 70% of the sample.

This clonotype appeared many times. No antigen is known for it. No per-base quality is available; no much larger clone lies one base away. The sequenced sample consisted of memory CD4+ T cells sorted from blood. The meaning of the sample's cell subset or site label: memory CD4+ T cells, CD4+CD45RO+CD25-. The sequence came from a female donor with breast cancer.

The DNA sequence is as follows: TGTGCCAGCAAAACGGGCCAAGAGACCCAGTACTTC. Its translation is CASKTGQETQYF. This sequence uses TRBV6-5 and TRBJ2-5, with no D gene named confidently. The CDR3 goes from the cysteine to the phenylalanine over 12 residues. Only the CDR3 DNA stays, 36 bases, in frame from base 1. The germline V gene provides CDR1 MNHEY and CDR2 SVGAGI. V and J are truncated by 7 bases and 1 base respectively, leaving an intervening sequence of 7 bases.